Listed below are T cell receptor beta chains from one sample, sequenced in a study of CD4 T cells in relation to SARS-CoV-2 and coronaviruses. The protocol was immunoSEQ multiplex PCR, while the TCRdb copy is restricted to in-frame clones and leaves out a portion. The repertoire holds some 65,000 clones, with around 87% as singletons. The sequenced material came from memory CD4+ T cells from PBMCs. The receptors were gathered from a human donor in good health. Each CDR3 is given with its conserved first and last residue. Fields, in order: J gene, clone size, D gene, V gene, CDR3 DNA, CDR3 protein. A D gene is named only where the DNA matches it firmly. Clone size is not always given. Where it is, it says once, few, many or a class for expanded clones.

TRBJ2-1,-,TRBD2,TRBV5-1,TGCGCCAGCAGCACGGGGGGCTACAATGAGCAGTTCTTC,CASSTGGYNEQFF
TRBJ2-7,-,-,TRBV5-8,TGTGCCAGCAGCACACGGATCGGTGCGCCCGAGTACTTC,CASSTRIGAPEYF
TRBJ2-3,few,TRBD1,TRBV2,TGTGCCAGCAGTGTGACCTCGTTCCTTTTACAGGGGGCAGGAGATACGCAGTATTTT,CASSVTSFLLQGAGDTQYF
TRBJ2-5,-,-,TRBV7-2,TGTGCCAGCAGCAATAGCGGAACCCAAGAGACCCAGTACTTC,CASSNSGTQETQYF
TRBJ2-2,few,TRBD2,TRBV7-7,TGTGCTAGCAGCCCGCGGACTAGCCGGAGCACCGGGGAGCTGTTTTTT,CASSPRTSRSTGELFF
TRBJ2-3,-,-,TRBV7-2,TGTGCCAGCAACTTAGGACAGTTCCTCACAGATACGCAGTATTTT,CASNLGQFLTDTQYF
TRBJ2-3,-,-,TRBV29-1,TGCAGCCCCTCGACCGCGGATACGCAGTATTTT,CSPSTADTQYF
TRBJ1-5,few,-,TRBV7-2,TGTGCCAGCAGCTTAGAGCTGGCAGGACTGTATAGCAATCAGCCCCAGCATTTT,CASSLELAGLYSNQPQHF
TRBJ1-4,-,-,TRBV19,TGTGCCAGCAGTACAGGGCGTAATGAAAAACTGTTTTTT,CASSTGRNEKLFF
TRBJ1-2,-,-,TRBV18,TGTGCCAGCTCACAATCGCAGGGACCCGACTATGGCTACACCTTC,CASSQSQGPDYGYTF
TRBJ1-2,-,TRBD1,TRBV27,TGTGCCAGCAGTGCTACCGGGACAGGGGTTTATGGTGGCTACACCTTC,CASSATGTGVYGGYTF
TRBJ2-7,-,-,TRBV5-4,TGTGCCAGCAGCTTGGGGCCCGGGACATCGAGCTCCTACGAGCAGTACTTC,CASSLGPGTSSSYEQYF
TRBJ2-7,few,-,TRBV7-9,TGTGCCAGCAGCTTAGGAGCAGGCTCCTACGAGCAGTACTTC,CASSLGAGSYEQYF
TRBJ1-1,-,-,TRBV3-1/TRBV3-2,TGTGCCAGCAGCCAAGGGGGGGAAGCTTTCTTT,CASSQGGEAFF
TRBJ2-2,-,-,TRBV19,TGTGCCAGTACCCAGCCGGGTAACACCGGGGAGCTGTTTTTT,CASTQPGNTGELFF
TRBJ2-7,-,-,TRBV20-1,TGCAGTGCGTCCCGACAGCCGCCGCAGTACTTC,CSASRQPPQYF
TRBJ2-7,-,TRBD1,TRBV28,TGTGCCAGCAGTTTGAACAGGGGCTCCTACGAGCAGTACTTC,CASSLNRGSYEQYF
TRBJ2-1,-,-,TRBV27,TGTGCCAGCAGGCGACAAGGTGGGCAGTTCTTC,CASRRQGGQFF
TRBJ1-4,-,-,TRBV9,TGTGCCAGCAGCGTAGAGTCTGGGGGCTATTATGAAAAACTGTTTTTT,CASSVESGGYYEKLFF
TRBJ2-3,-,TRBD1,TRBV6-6,TGTGCCAGCAGCTTTATTACCGGGACAGAGAAAGATACGCAGTATTTT,CASSFITGTEKDTQYF
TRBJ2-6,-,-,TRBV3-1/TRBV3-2,TGTGCCAGCAGCCCACGGACCCCCTCTGATGCGGGGGCCAACGTCCTGACTTTC,CASSPRTPSDAGANVLTF
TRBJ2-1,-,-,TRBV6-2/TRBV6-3,TGTGCCAGCAGTTTCTCCTACAATGAGCAGTTCTTC,CASSFSYNEQFF
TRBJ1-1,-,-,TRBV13,TGTGCCAGCAGGATGACAGTGAACACTGAAGCTTTCTTT,CASRMTVNTEAFF
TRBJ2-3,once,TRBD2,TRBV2,TGTGCCAGCAGTGATCGGGGAGGGTTGGATACGCAGTATTTT,CASSDRGGLDTQYF
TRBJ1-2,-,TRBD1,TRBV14,TGTGCCAGCAGCCGAAGCGGGACAGGGACCTATGGCTACACCTTC,CASSRSGTGTYGYTF
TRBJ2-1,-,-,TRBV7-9,TGTGCCAGCAGCCAAGGACTGTACAATGAGCAGTTCTTC,CASSQGLYNEQFF
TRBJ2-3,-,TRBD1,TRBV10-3,TGTGCCATCAGTGAAGACAGGGGGGAAGATACGCAGTATTTT,CAISEDRGEDTQYF
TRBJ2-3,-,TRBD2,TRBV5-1,TGCGCCAGCAGCTTACTAGCGAACACAGATACGCAGTATTTT,CASSLLANTDTQYF
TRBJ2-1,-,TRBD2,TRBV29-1,TGCAGCGTTGATCGGACTAGCGGGGGACTTCTCTACAATGAGCAGTTCTTC,CSVDRTSGGLLYNEQFF
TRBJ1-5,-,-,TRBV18,TGTGCCAGCTCACCAGGGGTTGGGGATCAGCCCCAGCATTTT,CASSPGVGDQPQHF
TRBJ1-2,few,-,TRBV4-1,TGCGCCAGCAGCCAAGTCGTTCGTAAGTCGGGGGGAATCTATGGCTACACCTTC,CASSQVVRKSGGIYGYTF
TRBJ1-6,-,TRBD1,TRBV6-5,TGTGCCGGCGACAGGGGGTCTAATTCACCCCTCCACTTT,CAGDRGSNSPLHF
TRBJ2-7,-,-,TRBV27,TGTGCCAGCAGTTTACTCGGGACCCGGACATCCTCCGAGCAGTACTTC,CASSLLGTRTSSEQYF
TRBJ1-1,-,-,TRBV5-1,TGCGCCAGCAGCTTGATACAGGGGAACACTGAAGCTTTCTTT,CASSLIQGNTEAFF
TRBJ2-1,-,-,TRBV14,TGTGCCAGCAGCGCTGGGGGGGGCTTACCTCGTAATGAGCAGTTCTTC,CASSAGGGLPRNEQFF
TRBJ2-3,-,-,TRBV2,TGTGCCAGCAGTGATCAGGGCACAGATACGCAGTATTTT,CASSDQGTDTQYF
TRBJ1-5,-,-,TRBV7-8,TGTGCCAGCAGCTCACTGAGGGAACACAATCAGCCCCAGCATTTT,CASSSLREHNQPQHF
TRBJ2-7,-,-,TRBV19,TGTGCCAGTAGTATAAACAGGGCCTACGAGCAGTACTTC,CASSINRAYEQYF
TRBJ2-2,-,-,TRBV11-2,TGTGCCAGCAGCCTAACCTGGGAGCTGTTTTTT,CASSLTWELFF
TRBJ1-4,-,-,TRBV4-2,TGTGCCAGCAGCCCCTGGCTAGAGGGAAAGACTAATGAAAAACTGTTTTTT,CASSPWLEGKTNEKLFF
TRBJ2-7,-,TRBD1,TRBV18,TGTGCCAGCTCACAGGGGGCCATGACCTACGAGCAGTACTTC,CASSQGAMTYEQYF
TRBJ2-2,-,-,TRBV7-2,TGTGCCAGCAGCTTAGGCTTGGATCGATTCCAGAACACCGGGGAGCTGTTTTTT,CASSLGLDRFQNTGELFF
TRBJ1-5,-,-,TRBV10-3,TGTGCCATATCAGGGGTTGGCGATCAGCCCCAGCATTTT,CAISGVGDQPQHF
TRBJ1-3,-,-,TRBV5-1,TGCGCCAGCAGCTCGGGGGACTCCAACTCTGGAAACACCATATATTTT,CASSSGDSNSGNTIYF
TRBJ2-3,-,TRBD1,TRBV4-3,TGCGCCAGCAGCCAACAGGGGGCGCATAACACAGATACGCAGTATTTT,CASSQQGAHNTDTQYF
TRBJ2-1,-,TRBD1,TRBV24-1,TGTGCCACCAGTGATTCGGGGACAGGGGCGTCCTACAATGAGCAGTTCTTC,CATSDSGTGASYNEQFF
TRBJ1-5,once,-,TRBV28,TGTGCCAGCAGCAGGGGCAGGGGAACCCAGCATTTT,CASSRGRGTQHF